This T cell receptor beta chain was found in a study of T cells in Graves' hyperthyroidism and ophthalmopathy. Study results and caveats: Separation of ophthalmopathy from stable hyperthyroidism was achieved by a 13 V-J model.

A remark on this clonotype: Its antigen is unknown.

This CDR3 spans 12 amino acids. V was shortened by 1 base and J by 4 bases, with 5 bases between the two germline ends. From germline, CDR1 is DFQATT and CDR2 SNEGSKA (reference sequence). Amplification of TCR beta CDR3 regions used RNA as the template. HTBI primers were the set used in a first-round RT-PCR of the TCR CDR3. TCRdb processed the multiplex PCR reads anew with MiXCR; each CDR3 protein has one entry. The sample comprises about 420,000 distinct CDR3 sequences, 15% to 19% of which are singletons, and roughly 8% rests with the top ten. Stability of Graves' hyperthyroidism was defined as absent ophthalmopathy progression within 18 months. Together with thyroid ultrasound, orbital computed tomography, serum thyroxine and TRAb, clinical symptoms were used for diagnoses.

Sequenced input: blood. The chain carries TRBV20-1 and TRBJ1-5; D remains ambiguous. The source of this sequence is a woman between 18 and 29 years old with Graves' hyperthyroidism. CDR3 residues: CSARGPNQPQHF. As DNA, the CDR3 is TGCAGTGCTAGAGGGCCAAATCAGCCCCAGCATTTT.